This entry is about one T cell receptor (beta chain). Its matching antigen is unknown. The method was immunoSEQ multiplex PCR; TCRdb's version includes in-frame clones alone and lacks a portion of them. This table has over 10,000 clones, about 83% appearing once. The sample is drawn from a study of graft-versus-host responses after intestinal transplantation. The wider study: Recipients got multivisceral, liver-intestinal, or isolated intestinal transplants. Anti-thymocyte globulin induction, then tacrolimus and steroids for two to four years, went to all recipients. Broader study findings: Patients who carried graft-donor T cell macrochimerism also had high graft-versus-host to host-versus-graft clonal ratios in their allografts.

Trimming took off 2 bases at V and 3 bases at J, with 8 bases between the two ends. This CDR3 region has 13 residues. Germline V gene data show CDR1 as PRHDT and CDR2 as FYEKMQ (reference sequence). This TCR came from a human patient who received an intestinal transplant, so some T cells may come from the graft donor. Material: PBMCs, obtained after intestinal transplantation. The chain employs TRBV13 and TRBJ2-7; tentative D call: TRBD1 (5 bases). The CDR3 here is CASSLTGNYEQYF. The CDR3, as DNA: TGTGCCAGCAGCTTAACAGGTAACTACGAGCAGTACTTC.